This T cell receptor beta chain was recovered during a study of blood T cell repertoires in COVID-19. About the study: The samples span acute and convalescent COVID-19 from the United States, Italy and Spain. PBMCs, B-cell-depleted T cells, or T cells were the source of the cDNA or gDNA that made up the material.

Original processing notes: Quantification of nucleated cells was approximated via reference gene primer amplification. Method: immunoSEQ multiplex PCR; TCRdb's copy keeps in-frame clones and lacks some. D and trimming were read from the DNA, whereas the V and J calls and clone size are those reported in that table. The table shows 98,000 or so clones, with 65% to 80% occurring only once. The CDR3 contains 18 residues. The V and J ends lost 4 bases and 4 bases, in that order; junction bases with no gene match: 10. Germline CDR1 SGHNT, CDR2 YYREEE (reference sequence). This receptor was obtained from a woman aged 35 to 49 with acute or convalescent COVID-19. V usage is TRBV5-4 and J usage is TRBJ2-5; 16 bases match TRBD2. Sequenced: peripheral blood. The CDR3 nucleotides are TGTGCCAGCAGCCCTCCGGGACTAGCGGGGGGGCGAATAGAGACCCAGTACTTC. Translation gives CASSPPGLAGGRIETQYF.